This TCR beta chain was identified during a study of regulatory T cells in long-lasting Graves disease (dated by TCRdb to the early 2020s). Context from the whole study: Patients with newly diagnosed Graves' disease had been on antithyroid drugs for under 3 months. A total of about 33 samples underwent TCR sequencing: around 13 from persistent and some 20 from newly diagnosed Graves' disease patients. Patients with persistent Graves' disease were compared with patients with newly diagnosed Graves' disease using TCR sequencing and RNA sequencing of peripheral blood. The study was conducted in China and was registered as a clinical trial. The paper as a whole reports these results and caveats: More public clonotypes were shared among persistent patients (under 3,000) than among newly diagnosed patients (roughly 1,000). Peripheral blood alone was examined, since thyroid tissue, which constituted the primary lesion, could not be accessed. Persistent Graves' disease patients showed lower TCR Shannon entropy and fewer highly expanded clones than newly diagnosed patients, suggesting clonal expansion. Sequencing and analysis were restricted to the TCR beta chain. Persistent disease showed preferential use of TRBV28, TRBJ1-2 and TRBJ2-5, whereas newly diagnosed disease favored TRBV20-1 and TRBJ2-1. The small sample size was acknowledged by the authors as a limitation that may reduce accuracy.

The time point tag for this specimen amounts to: newly diagnosed GD, antithyroid drugs for less than 3 months. For both TCR sequencing and RNA sequencing, RNA was extracted from PBMCs in TRIzol. The diagnosis of Graves' disease followed American Thyroid Association guidelines. Patients for the study were recruited at an endocrinology department in Xi'an, China. From each patient, around 9 milliliters of peripheral blood was collected into an EDTA anticoagulant tube. PBMCs were isolated by Ficoll Paque Plus density gradient separation without further T cell sorting. RNA quality was checked with an Agilent 2100 Bioanalyzer and agarose gel, and concentration with a NanoDrop 2000. The receptor library was made with multiplex PCR. The listed sequencing device is Illumina HiSeq 4000. CDR3 regions were amplified by Arm-PCR with iRepertoire HTBI primers to construct TCR beta libraries. Gel purification was performed on PCR products prior to sequencing. In the paper's pipeline: Across samples, fewer than 70 TRBV and 14 TRBJ segments were identified and used for gene usage analysis of CDR3 amino acid clonotypes. Filtered high-quality paired reads were merged into contigs using COPE and FqMerger. BLAST was used to align contigs to the IMGT TRBV, TRBD and TRBJ reference genes, and CDR3 was defined following IMGT. Clonotypes above 0.1% frequency were classified as highly expanded clones. Shannon entropy was used to measure repertoire diversity, and the Gini coefficient was used to measure V-J evenness. A clonotype found in more than one individual was treated as public. TCRdb reran the public reads through fastp at Q25 and MiXCR, keeping productive beta chains. Every distinct CDR3 protein forms one entry, paired with its most common genes and DNA. The authors' filters were not applied to this entry. This sample holds hundreds of thousands of distinct CDR3 sequences; 16% were observed only once. Roughly 27% of the sample rests with the top ten.

The CDR3 sequence holds 13 residues, the cysteine and phenylalanine included. Kept here is only the CDR3 DNA, which spans 39 bases and is read in frame from base 1. According to the germline V gene, CDR1 reads KGHSH and CDR2 reads LQKENI. This clonotype was picked up one time. Its recognized antigen is unknown. This clone may be a read error of a much larger clone one base away. These data are also associated with another study on T cells in Graves' hyperthyroidism and ophthalmopathy. As the second publication notes: Stable Graves' hyperthyroidism was defined as the absence of progression to ophthalmopathy over 18 months of follow-up. The hyperthyroidism patients were between 18 and 65 years old and newly diagnosed, with a disease duration of less than 2 months. Any patient with an uncontrolled infection, another autoimmune disease, pregnancy or lactation was excluded. Diagnoses relied on clinical symptoms, serum thyroxine and TRAb, thyroid ultrasound and orbital computed tomography. A first-round RT-PCR of the TCR CDR3 used the HTBI primer set with the Qiagen OneStep RT-PCR kit. Most expanded thyroid clonotypes (frequency above 0.001) were also found in blood, which suggests that blood repertoires may mirror thyroid immune responses. A model built on a 13 V-J signature distinguished ophthalmopathy from stable hyperthyroidism, reaching 87.88% sensitivity and about 81% specificity in cross-validation and 80%/75% in testing. During validation, the model predicted progression to ophthalmopathy a median of around 6 months ahead of onset, with almost 71% sensitivity and around 72% specificity. A discovery cohort of roughly 100 patients, about 40 with Graves' ophthalmopathy and 57 with stable Graves' hyperthyroidism, was used to find distinguishing TCR V-J signatures. Whether ophthalmopathy could be predicted prospectively was tested in an independent validation cohort made up of about 20 hyperthyroidism patients plus 17 patients who later progressed to ophthalmopathy. For training and testing, the roughly 100 patients in the discovery cohort were randomly divided in a 7:3 ratio. The study also compared thyroid tissue and blood T-cell repertoires from more than five Graves' hyperthyroidism patients. After blood sampling, hyperthyroidism patients were treated with methimazole at a starting dose of 30 mg daily, and ophthalmopathy patients were treated with high-dose intravenous methylprednisolone. Libraries were constructed in a second round of multiplex PCR, after which size selection and purification were carried out. The libraries were sequenced on an Illumina HiSeq2000 using paired-end 100 bp reads. Raw data were processed with SOAPnuke, discarding reads with adapters, uncalled bases, mean Phred below 15, or no exact constant-primer or identifier match. COPE v1.2.5 was used to merge the high-quality paired reads, and each unique nucleotide sequence was defined as a clonotype. Clonotypes were aligned to IMGT TRBV, TRBD and TRBJ reference segments using MiTCR v1.1. The analysis included only V-J combinations with a frequency above 0.0001, which together covered approximately 99% of the repertoires. The TCS score was defined as the ratio of F50 (clonal expansion) to E x V (chaos), calculated using BLOSUM62-based TCRdist between CDR3 peptides within each V-J. Welch's t-statistics and random forest reduced fewer than 550 V-J features to roughly 13, which were used in a naive Bayes classifier (R e1071). No statistical method was used to set the sample size in advance, and investigators knew the group allocation. The paper describes TCR Vbeta CDR3 sequencing of 140 or so peripheral blood samples, made up of roughly 45 ophthalmopathy patients, 70 to 80 hyperthyroidism patients and 17 progressor patients.

The sequencing here drew on peripheral blood mononuclear cells (PBMCs), taken at new diagnosis, from a patient treated with antithyroid drugs. The chain is made from TRBV18 and TRBJ2-1; TRBD2 is possibly the D segment (6 matching bases). This receptor was identified in a man between 40 and 49 years old with Graves disease. Donor details come from another sample of the same person, matched by shared clones. The nucleotides are TGTGTCAGCTCGGGGGACCTTTACAATGAGCAGTTCTTC. Its translation is CVSSGDLYNEQFF.